Listed below are T cell receptor beta chains from one sample, sequenced in a study of blood T cells in healthy people across ages. Using its own MiXCR run on the 5' RACE reads, TCRdb lists one record per CDR3 protein. The sample has 550,000 to 750,000 distinct CDR3 sequences, roughly 21% seen once. The sample comprised blood. All receptors come from a man between 65 and 85 years old in good health. Each CDR3 is given with its conserved first and last residue.

j_gene: TRBJ2-1
v_gene: TRBV9
CDR3aa: CASSVGAGADNEQFF

j_gene: TRBJ1-5
v_gene: TRBV2
CDR3aa: CASTRQFNQPQHF

j_gene: NA
v_gene: TRBV28
CDR3aa: CASSLRGHKETQYF

j_gene: TRBJ1-4
v_gene: TRBV6-1
CDR3aa: CASRTGGPGEKLFF

j_gene: TRBJ2-3
v_gene: TRBV20-1
CDR3aa: CSARASSGEYTDTQYF

j_gene: TRBJ2-1
v_gene: TRBV10-3
CDR3aa: CAISRNGEGSTNEQFF

j_gene: TRBJ1-1
v_gene: TRBV20-1
CDR3aa: CSARVGTGPLNTEAFF

j_gene: TRBJ2-3
v_gene: TRBV12-3/TRBV12-4
CDR3aa: CASRTSGTSTWTQYF

j_gene: TRBJ2-2
v_gene: TRBV7-9
CDR3aa: CASSPKRSGIAGELFF

j_gene: TRBJ1-1
v_gene: TRBV5-5
CDR3aa: CASSTRQANTEAFF

j_gene: TRBJ1-6
v_gene: TRBV7-2
CDR3aa: CASSLAGGNSPLHF

j_gene: TRBJ2-1
v_gene: TRBV20-1
CDR3aa: CSALPGTTKNNEQFF

j_gene: TRBJ1-1
v_gene: TRBV6-5
CDR3aa: CASSTPGQGPTRTEAFF

j_gene: TRBJ2-1
v_gene: TRBV7-2
CDR3aa: CASSPQVSYNEQFF

j_gene: TRBJ1-4
v_gene: TRBV5-1
CDR3aa: CASSAGGSTNEKLFF

j_gene: TRBJ2-4
v_gene: TRBV7-2
CDR3aa: CASSLGMTQAKNIQYF

j_gene: TRBJ2-5
v_gene: TRBV5-1
CDR3aa: CASSLAVSGTRKTQYF

j_gene: TRBJ2-7
v_gene: TRBV20-1
CDR3aa: CSARVSGGYEQYF

j_gene: TRBJ2-3
v_gene: TRBV2
CDR3aa: CASSETRQGWQYF

j_gene: TRBJ2-7
v_gene: TRBV10-3
CDR3aa: CAIRRDKTYEQYF

j_gene: NA
v_gene: TRBV24-1
CDR3aa: CATSPLDEQFF

j_gene: TRBJ2-3
v_gene: TRBV7-3
CDR3aa: CASSLPGTGEPQYF

j_gene: TRBJ2-1
v_gene: TRBV27
CDR3aa: CASKTDRIGNEQFF

j_gene: NA
v_gene: TRBV4-3
CDR3aa: CASSQGVAGANEQFF

j_gene: TRBJ2-7
v_gene: TRBV20-1
CDR3aa: CSAKEGTSSYEQYF

j_gene: TRBJ1-2
v_gene: TRBV20-1
CDR3aa: CSASGGTVRYGYTF

j_gene: TRBJ2-7
v_gene: TRBV5-4
CDR3aa: CASSPDASGLSYEQYF

j_gene: TRBJ1-5
v_gene: TRBV5-1
CDR3aa: CASSSGVEGNQPQHF

j_gene: TRBJ2-7
v_gene: TRBV5-1
CDR3aa: CASSLARTSGTYEQYF

j_gene: TRBJ2-4
v_gene: TRBV6-4
CDR3aa: CARATPDYCTSGSTLAKNIQYF

j_gene: TRBJ2-7
v_gene: TRBV7-2
CDR3aa: CASSLKRTGHYEQYF

j_gene: TRBJ2-7
v_gene: TRBV4-1
CDR3aa: CASSQDGGQAPNF

j_gene: TRBJ2-7
v_gene: TRBV12-3/TRBV12-4
CDR3aa: CASSLPGQGAHYEQYF

j_gene: TRBJ2-5
v_gene: TRBV5-1
CDR3aa: CASSLALMAGGQETQYF

j_gene: TRBJ2-3
v_gene: TRBV19
CDR3aa: CASGTGVNTQYF

j_gene: TRBJ2-1
v_gene: TRBV2
CDR3aa: CASRELASEISYNEQFF

j_gene: TRBJ2-6
v_gene: TRBV11-2
CDR3aa: CASSSRTETGANVLTF

j_gene: TRBJ2-7
v_gene: TRBV7-9
CDR3aa: CASRDRVYEQYF

j_gene: TRBJ2-1
v_gene: TRBV6-6
CDR3aa: CASTLQTYNEQFF

j_gene: TRBJ1-1
v_gene: TRBV5-1
CDR3aa: CASSLLGNTEAFF

j_gene: TRBJ2-3
v_gene: TRBV30
CDR3aa: CAWSIGLAGLTDTQYF

j_gene: TRBJ1-3
v_gene: TRBV7-2
CDR3aa: CAGGEPRRSDTIYF

j_gene: TRBJ1-4
v_gene: TRBV11-2
CDR3aa: CASSLGSWNLGAEKLFF

j_gene: TRBJ1-4
v_gene: TRBV29-1
CDR3aa: CSVSTGAVNEKLFF

j_gene: TRBJ1-5
v_gene: TRBV12-3/TRBV12-4
CDR3aa: CASNRGYSNQPQHF

j_gene: TRBJ2-5
v_gene: TRBV28
CDR3aa: CASSWEGTQYF

j_gene: TRBJ2-5
v_gene: TRBV7-9
CDR3aa: CASSLYRAAETQYF

j_gene: TRBJ2-2
v_gene: TRBV6-6
CDR3aa: CASRKQTSAGELFF

j_gene: TRBJ1-5
v_gene: TRBV14
CDR3aa: CASSPTGTNQPQHF

j_gene: TRBJ1-3
v_gene: TRBV7-3
CDR3aa: CASSHTGTGNTIYF

j_gene: TRBJ1-5
v_gene: TRBV20-1
CDR3aa: CSARGTQGYNQPQHF

j_gene: TRBJ2-1
v_gene: TRBV3-1
CDR3aa: CASTYRGGANGQFF

j_gene: TRBJ2-3
v_gene: TRBV7-2
CDR3aa: CASSSTGHSTDTQYF

j_gene: TRBJ1-5
v_gene: TRBV10-3
CDR3aa: CAIRDEGNQPQHF

j_gene: TRBJ1-2
v_gene: TRBV20-1
CDR3aa: CSARDLQGRGYTF

j_gene: TRBJ2-7
v_gene: TRBV29-1
CDR3aa: CSVSPGQGSYEQYF

j_gene: NA
v_gene: TRBV25-1
CDR3aa: CASSELGREQFF